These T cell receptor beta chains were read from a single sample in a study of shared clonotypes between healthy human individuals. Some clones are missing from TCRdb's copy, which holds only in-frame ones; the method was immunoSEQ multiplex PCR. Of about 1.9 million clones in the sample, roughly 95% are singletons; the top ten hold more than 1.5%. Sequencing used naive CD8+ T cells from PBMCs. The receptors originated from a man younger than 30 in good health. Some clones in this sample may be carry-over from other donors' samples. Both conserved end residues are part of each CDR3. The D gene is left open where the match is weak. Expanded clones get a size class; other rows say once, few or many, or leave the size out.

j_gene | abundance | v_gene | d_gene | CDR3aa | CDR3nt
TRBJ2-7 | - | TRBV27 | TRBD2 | CASRAGGYEQYF | TGTGCCAGCAGGGCGGGAGGATACGAGCAGTACTTC
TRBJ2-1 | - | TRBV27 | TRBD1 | CASPYNPREGGQGIDEQFF | TGTGCCAGCCCATACAACCCCCGAGAGGGGGGACAGGGGATCGATGAGCAGTTCTTC
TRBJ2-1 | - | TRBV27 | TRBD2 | CASSRGRAVDEQFF | TGTGCCAGCTCGCGCGGGAGGGCCGTCGATGAGCAGTTCTTC
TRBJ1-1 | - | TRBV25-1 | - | CASSEGRATEAFF | TGTGCCAGCAGTGAGGGGCGGGCCACTGAAGCTTTCTTT
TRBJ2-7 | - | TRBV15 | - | CATSREAGYEQYF | TGTGCCACCAGCAGAGAAGCTGGGTACGAGCAGTACTTC
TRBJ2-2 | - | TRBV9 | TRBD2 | CASSPTSGGNTGELFF | TGTGCCAGCAGCCCTACTAGCGGGGGCAACACCGGGGAGCTGTTTTTT
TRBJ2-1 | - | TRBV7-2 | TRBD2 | CASSSPIAGGGGYEQFF | TGTGCCAGCAGCTCCCCTATAGCGGGAGGAGGGGGGTATGAGCAGTTCTTC
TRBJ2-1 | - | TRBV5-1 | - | CASSPGTPSYNEQFF | TGCGCCAGCAGCCCCGGGACACCCTCCTACAATGAGCAGTTCTTC
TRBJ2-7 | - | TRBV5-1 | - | CASSLQGVEQYF | TGCGCCAGCAGCCTTCAAGGGGTCGAGCAGTACTTC
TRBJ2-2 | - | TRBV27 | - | CASSLRLPRFSGELFF | TGTGCCAGCAGTCTTCGACTGCCTCGGTTCTCCGGGGAGCTGTTTTTT
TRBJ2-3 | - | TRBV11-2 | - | CASSLKARTDTQYF | TGTGCCAGCAGCTTAAAGGCCAGGACAGATACGCAGTATTTT
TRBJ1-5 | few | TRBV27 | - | CASRSRKGANQPQHF | TGTGCCAGCAGGTCGAGAAAAGGGGCAAATCAGCCCCAGCATTTT
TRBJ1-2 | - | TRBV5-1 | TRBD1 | CASSPFWTGSNYGYTF | TGCGCCAGCAGCCCTTTCTGGACAGGGAGCAACTATGGCTACACCTTC
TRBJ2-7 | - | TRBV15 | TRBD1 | CATSREIDRAYEQYF | TGTGCCACCAGCAGAGAAATCGACAGGGCCTACGAGCAGTACTTC
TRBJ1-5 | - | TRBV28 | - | CASSLWKRVSNQPQHF | TGTGCCAGCAGTTTATGGAAGCGCGTGAGCAATCAGCCCCAGCATTTT
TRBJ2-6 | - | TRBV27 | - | CASSLLPGAGANVLTF | TGTGCCAGCAGTTTATTACCGGGGGCTGGGGCCAACGTCCTGACTTTC
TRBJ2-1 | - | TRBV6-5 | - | CASGYSDYNEQFF | TGTGCCAGCGGCTATTCGGACTACAATGAGCAGTTCTTC
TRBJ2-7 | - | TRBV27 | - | CASRPTRDYPYEQYF | TGTGCCAGCAGACCAACGCGGGATTACCCCTACGAGCAGTACTTC
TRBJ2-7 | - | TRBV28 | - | CASSFSQGDEQYF | TGTGCCAGCAGTTTTTCACAGGGTGACGAGCAGTACTTC
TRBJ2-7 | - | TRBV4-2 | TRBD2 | CASRQDSGAGSYEQYF | TGTGCCAGCAGACAAGACTCGGGAGCGGGATCCTACGAGCAGTACTTC
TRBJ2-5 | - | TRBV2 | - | CASSDIRTLGGETQYF | TGTGCCAGCAGTGATATAAGAACCTTGGGAGGAGAGACCCAGTACTTC